This passage covers 3 T cell receptor beta chains from one sample sequenced in a study of cytomegalovirus exposure and HLA in healthy donors. Primers for the PCR totalled 60 Vbeta and 13 Jbeta. TCRdb keeps only in-frame clones here, not all; method: immunoSEQ multiplex PCR. Here the sample spans roughly 180,000 clones, 70% to 85% being singletons. Material: PBMCs. All receptors come from a young man in good health and CMV-seronegative.

This chain joins TRBV4-3 and TRBJ2-1; maybe TRBD2 (6 bases). V was shortened by 0 bases and J by 1 base, with 10 bases between the two germline ends. Germline V lookup: CDR1 LGHNA, CDR2 YSLEER. The CDR3 has 16 amino acids. The CDR3 bases are TGCGCCAGCAGCCAAGATTATCGGGGGTCCTACAATGAGCAGTTCTTC. Residues: CASSQDYRGSYNEQFF.

The CDR3 DNA is TGTGCCATCAGTGATACTAGCGGGGCCTACGAGCAGTACTTC. It encodes CAISDTSGAYEQYF. The chain recombines TRBV10-3 with TRBJ2-7; 10 bases align to TRBD2. V lost 3 bases, J lost 2 bases, and 1 base stayed unmatched. CDR1 ENHRY and CDR2 SYGVKD come from the germline V gene. The CDR3 extends over 14 amino acids.

The chain joins TRBV9 to TRBJ1-1; D ambiguous. V lost 2 bases and J 1 base, leaving 6 bases between the germline ends. The CDR3 is made up of 13 amino acids. Germline V gene lookup returns CDR1 SGDLS and CDR2 YYNGEE. In DNA, the CDR3 is TGTGCCAGCAGCGTTACAGAGAACACTGAAGCTTTCTTT. Translating gives CASSVTENTEAFF.